This T cell receptor beta chain was sequenced for a study of patients and donors after allogeneic stem cell transplantation. TCRdb redid the calling of the RT-PCR reads with MiXCR, one entry per CDR3 protein. Of roughly 41,000 distinct CDR3 sequences listed, around a third are singletons. V was clipped by 3 bases and J by 2 bases, with 10 bases between them. The CDR3 covers 14 residues. From germline, CDR1 is LNHNV and CDR2 YYDKDF (reference sequence). Input material: blood, either unsorted or a sorted T cell fraction (not recorded which). The sequence came from a human donor who was either an allogeneic HSCT recipient or a stem cell or donor lymphocyte infusion donor (not recorded which). It is not recorded whose cells these are; they may come from a transplant donor. The chain couples TRBV15 to TRBJ1-1; D gene uncertain. CDR3 sequence reads: CATSRVLLNTEAFF. Written as DNA, the CDR3 is TGTGCCACCAGCAGGGTCCTACTAAACACTGAAGCTTTCTTT. The full variable domain, in which reference TRBV15 and TRBJ1-1 provide the parts outside the CDR3, is DAMVIQNPRYQVTQFGKPVTLSCSQTLNHNVMYWYQQKSSQAPKLLFHYYDKDFNNEADTPDNFQSRRPNTSFCFLDIRSPGLGDTAMYLCATSRVLLNTEAFFGQGTRLTVV.